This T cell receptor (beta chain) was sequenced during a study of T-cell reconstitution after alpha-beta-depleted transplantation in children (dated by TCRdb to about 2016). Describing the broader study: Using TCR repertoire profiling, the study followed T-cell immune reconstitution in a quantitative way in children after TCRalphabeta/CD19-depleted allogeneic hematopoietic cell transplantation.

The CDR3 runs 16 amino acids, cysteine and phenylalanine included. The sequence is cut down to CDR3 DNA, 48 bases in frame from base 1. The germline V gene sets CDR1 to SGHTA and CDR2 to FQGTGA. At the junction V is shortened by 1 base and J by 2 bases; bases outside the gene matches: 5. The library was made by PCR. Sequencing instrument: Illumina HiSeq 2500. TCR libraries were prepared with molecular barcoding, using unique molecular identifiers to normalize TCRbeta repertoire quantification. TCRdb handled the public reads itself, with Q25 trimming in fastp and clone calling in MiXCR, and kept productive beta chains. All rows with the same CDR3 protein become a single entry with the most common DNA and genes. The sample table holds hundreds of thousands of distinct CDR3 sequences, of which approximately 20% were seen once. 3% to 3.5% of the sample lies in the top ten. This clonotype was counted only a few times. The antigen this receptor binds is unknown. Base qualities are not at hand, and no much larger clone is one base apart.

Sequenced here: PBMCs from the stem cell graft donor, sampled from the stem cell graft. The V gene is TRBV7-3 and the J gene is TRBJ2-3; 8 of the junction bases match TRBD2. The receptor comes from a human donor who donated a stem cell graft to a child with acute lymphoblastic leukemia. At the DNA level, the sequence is TGTGCCAGCAGCTTAATAAGCGGGAGCTACACAGATACGCAGTATTTT. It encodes CASSLISGSYTDTQYF.